The rows below give T cell receptor beta chains drawn from one sample of a study of regulatory T cells in long-lasting Graves disease. TCRdb re-analysed the multiplex PCR reads in MiXCR, keeping a single row per CDR3 protein. The data contain over 650,000 distinct CDR3 sequences, 25% to 35% of them singletons. The sequences come from peripheral blood mononuclear cells (PBMCs), collected when the disease was refractory, from a patient treated with antithyroid drugs. The source is a female donor with Graves disease. CDR3s include the opening cysteine and the closing phenylalanine or tryptophan. The order of the fields is V gene, CDR3 protein.

>TRBV2
CASTPVAKNIQYF
>TRBV30
CAWQTDSYGYTF
>TRBV6-1
CASSNRDRGSYNEQFF
>TRBV7-2
CASGGTSGSGEQYF
>TRBV28
CASRKQGAREYGYTF
>TRBV15
CATSRADRVYQPQHF
>TRBV30
CAWGTGLGNEQYF
>TRBV20-1
CSAGLTGHSSGNTIYF
>TRBV18
CASSAQRDTEAFF
>TRBV20-1
CSAGLGQYTEAFF
>TRBV7-6
CASSGGLAGVGGETQYF
>TRBV10-2
CASRETGTSLAKNIQYF
>TRBV10-3
CASKEATGELFF
>TRBV5-1
CASSPGTGDYEQYF
>TRBV2
CASSIRDKYEQYF
>TRBV20-1
CSATEGRGAYEQYF
>TRBV12-3/TRBV12-4
CASSLGFPPQHF
>TRBV30
CAWGDTNQPQHF
>TRBV29-1
CSVEWATRGSNYGYTF
>TRBV28
CASSNPTKGGANEKLFF
>TRBV11-2
CASSLAPDGIEAFF
>TRBV28
CASSSNTGAVTEAFF
>TRBV15
CATSSDRGAEAFF
>TRBV30
CAWRGPAGGYTF
>TRBV6-2/TRBV6-3
CASSYSANSPLHF
>TRBV25-1
CASSLQGSSIQYF
>TRBV6-1
CASSKRAHEQYF
>TRBV12-3/TRBV12-4
CASRTGTGYEQYF
>TRBV7-9
CASSLTHYEQYF
>TRBV20-1
CSARLQGAKNEQYF
>TRBV20-1
CSATRTGENIQYF
>TRBV3-1
CASSRGQGSYGYTF
>TRBV20-1
CSATPDTSYEQYF
>TRBV9
CASSVEQGAAAGEKLFF
>TRBV18
CASSQTGDNYGYTF
>TRBV29-1
CSVGRTGIQTEAFF
>TRBV6-5
CASSYPSVNQPQHF
>TRBV11-2
CASSLVSLPYEQYF
>TRBV6-4
CASSYGPEQYF
>TRBV19
CASTYRTLYGYTF